This T cell receptor beta chain appears in the sequencing data of a study of T cell responses to AZD1222 COVID-19 vaccine. Study-wide points: Only 5 or 6 people who got AZD1222 tested seropositive at baseline.

The V gene's germline CDR1 is SEHNR and CDR2 FQNEAQ (reference sequence). V gave up 5 bases and J gave up 6 bases, with 19 bases separating them. This CDR3 comprises 15 residues. TCRdb's copy holds only in-frame clones and misses some; the assay was immunoSEQ multiplex PCR. This table holds 90,000 to 100,000 clones, roughly 84% found once. For this clone: What it recognizes is unknown.

Second doses at about 4 or about 12 weeks were pooled. This clonotype originated in an adult who received the AZD1222 COVID-19 vaccine. V usage is TRBV7-9 and J usage is TRBJ1-1, with D maybe TRBD1 (5 bases). The sequences come from peripheral blood, collected 28 days after the second AZD1222 dose. Written as DNA, the CDR3 is TGTGCCAGCAGCCCCGTGGGAGGGGTTACACCTGAAGCTTTCTTT. Translated: CASSPVGGVTPEAFF.